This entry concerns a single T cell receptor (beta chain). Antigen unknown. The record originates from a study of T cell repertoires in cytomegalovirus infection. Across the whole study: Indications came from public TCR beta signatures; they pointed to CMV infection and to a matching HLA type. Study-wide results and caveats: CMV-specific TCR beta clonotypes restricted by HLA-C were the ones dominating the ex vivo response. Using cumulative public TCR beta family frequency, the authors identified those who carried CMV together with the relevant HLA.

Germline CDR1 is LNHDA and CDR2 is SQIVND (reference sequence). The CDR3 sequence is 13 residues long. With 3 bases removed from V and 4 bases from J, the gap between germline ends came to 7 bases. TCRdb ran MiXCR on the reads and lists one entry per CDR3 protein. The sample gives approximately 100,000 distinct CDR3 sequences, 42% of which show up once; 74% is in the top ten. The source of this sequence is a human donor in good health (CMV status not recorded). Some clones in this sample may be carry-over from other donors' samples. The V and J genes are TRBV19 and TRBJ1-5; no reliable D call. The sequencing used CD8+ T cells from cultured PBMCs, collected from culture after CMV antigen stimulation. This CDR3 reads CASSIGDNQPQHF. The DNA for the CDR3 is TGTGCCAGTAGTATCGGCGATAATCAGCCCCAGCATTTT.